This is a list of T cell receptor beta chains from one sample in a study of T cells after yellow fever vaccination. TCRdb used MiXCR to reprocess the 5' RACE reads, holding one entry per CDR3 protein. The data contain 500,000 to 650,000 distinct CDR3 sequences, 17% of them singletons. Sequenced material: PBMCs, taken around 5 days after the first yellow fever vaccination. Receptors originate from a man younger than 35 who received the YFV17D yellow fever vaccine. CDR3s include the opening cysteine and the closing phenylalanine or tryptophan. Each record gives: J gene, V gene, D gene, clone size, CDR3 protein, CDR3 DNA. A D gene is named only where the DNA matches it firmly. Only part of the rows carry a size: once, few, many, or a class if the clone is expanded.

TRBJ1-2 | TRBV11-2 | . | . | CASSLAHDRGRYGYTF | TGTGCCAGCAGCTTGGCACACGACCGAGGGAGGTATGGCTACACCTTC
TRBJ2-2 | TRBV9 | . | once | CATSVVGTGELFF | TGTGCCACCAGCGTAGTAGGAACCGGGGAGCTGTTTTTT
TRBJ1-1 | TRBV7-9 | TRBD1 | . | CASSSQGFKTEAFF | TGTGCCAGCAGTTCACAGGGGTTCAAGACTGAAGCTTTCTTT
TRBJ2-2 | TRBV9 | . | . | CASSVENGNTGELFF | TGTGCCAGCAGCGTAGAAAACGGGAACACCGGGGAGCTGTTTTTT
TRBJ1-1 | TRBV7-9 | . | few | CASSRNQGANTEAFF | TGTGCCAGCAGCCGTAATCAGGGTGCGAACACTGAAGCTTTCTTT
TRBJ1-2 | TRBV25-1 | . | . | CASNADLWGGYTF | TGTGCCAGCAACGCGGACCTCTGGGGAGGCTACACCTTC
TRBJ2-5 | TRBV4-1 | . | few | CASSQTLVGLETQYF | TGCGCCAGCAGCCAAACCCTAGTGGGGTTAGAGACCCAGTACTTC
TRBJ2-7 | TRBV7-8 | TRBD1 | . | CASSLPARGPYEQYF | TGTGCCAGCAGCTTACCCGCCAGGGGGCCCTACGAGCAGTACTTC
TRBJ2-3 | TRBV7-2 | . | few | CASSLASGRLEYF | TGTGCCAGCAGCTTAGCGTCTGGCAGGTTAGAGTATTTT
TRBJ1-3 | TRBV27 | . | . | CASSFTGSPGNTIYF | TGTGCCAGCAGCTTCACAGGGTCCCCCGGAAACACCATATATTTT
TRBJ2-5 | TRBV24-1 | TRBD2 | . | CATSDWGRSSGGQETQYF | TGTGCCACCAGTGATTGGGGCAGGTCTAGCGGGGGACAAGAGACCCAGTACTTC
TRBJ2-3 | TRBV11-2 | . | many | CASSLVAPTDTQYF | TGTGCCAGCAGCTTAGTTGCGCCCACAGATACGCAGTATTTT
TRBJ1-5 | TRBV6-5 | . | few | CASGEPNQPQHF | TGTGCCAGCGGGGAACCCAATCAGCCCCAGCATTTT
TRBJ2-1 | TRBV20-1 | . | few | CSAIDSGSSYNEQFF | TGCAGTGCTATAGATAGCGGTAGCTCCTACAATGAGCAGTTCTTC
TRBJ2-1 | TRBV4-1 | . | few | CASSRGGATYNEQFF | TGCGCCAGCAGCCGAGGGGGGGCGACCTACAATGAGCAGTTCTTC
TRBJ2-5 | TRBV29-1 | . | . | CSVRSTQETQYF | TGCAGCGTCCGCTCGACTCAAGAGACCCAGTACTTC
TRBJ2-1 | TRBV2 | . | few | CASSEAGASYNEQFF | TGTGCCAGCAGTGAAGCGGGGGCTAGCTACAATGAGCAGTTCTTC
TRBJ2-2 | TRBV19 | . | . | CATETDLGSTGELFF | TGTGCCACCGAGACAGACCTAGGATCCACCGGGGAGCTGTTTTTT
TRBJ2-2 | TRBV9 | TRBD2 | . | CASSVASGGTGELFF | TGTGCCAGCAGCGTAGCTAGCGGGGGCACCGGGGAGCTGTTTTTT
TRBJ1-4 | TRBV7-8 | . | few | CASSLTDWTTNEKLFF | TGTGCCAGCAGCTTAACGGACTGGACAACTAATGAAAAACTGTTTTTT
TRBJ1-6 | TRBV30 | . | . | CAWSGGYNSPLHF | TGTGCCTGGAGTGGGGGGTATAATTCACCCCTCCACTTT